One sample yielded the 28 T cell receptor beta chains listed below, sequenced in a study of T cell responses to AZD1222 COVID-19 vaccine. TCRdb keeps only in-frame clones here, not all; method: immunoSEQ multiplex PCR. The repertoire holds some 150,000 clones, with 90% to 95% as singletons. This specimen consisted of peripheral blood, obtained on day 0 of AZD1222 vaccination. These receptors originate from an adult in good health.

The CDR3 here is CASSSGLLNRAFF. CDR3 DNA: TGTGCCAGCAGTTCCGGGCTACTGAATCGGGCTTTCTTT. The chain combines TRBV12-3 or TRBV12-4 with TRBJ1-1; D unclear. This CDR3 has 13 residues. Trimming removed 4 bases from V and 11 bases from J, with 17 bases in between.

A single count supports this clone. The CDR3 sequence: CASSQSSGYTF. CDR3 nucleotide sequence: TGTGCCAGCAGTCAAAGTAGTGGCTACACCTTC. This chain connects TRBV12-3 or TRBV12-4 to TRBJ1-2; D unclear. This CDR3 comprises 11 residues. Trimming took off 5 bases at V and 7 bases at J, with 8 bases between the two ends.

This chain links TRBV27 with TRBJ2-5; tentatively, D is TRBD2 (5 bases). Trimming pared 9 bases from V and 7 bases from J, leaving 18 bases between. Germline CDR1 reads MNHEY; CDR2 reads SMNVEV (reference sequence). This CDR3 region has 13 residues. The CDR3 sequence is CASSVAREVTQYF. CDR3 coding DNA: TGTGCCAGTAGCGTCGCGAGAGAGGTGACCCAGTACTTC.

CDR3 sequence (DNA): TGCGCCAGCAGCTTGGCACCGGGACAGAAATTCTCTGGGGCCAACGTCCTGACTTTC. Its protein product is CASSLAPGQKFSGANVLTF. The chain combines TRBV5-1 with TRBJ2-6, with TRBD1 identical over 7 bases. This CDR3 contains 19 residues. Looked up from germline, CDR1 is SGHRS and CDR2 is YFSETQ. With V trimmed by 0 bases and J by 0 bases, 9 bases remained unmatched.

This chain connects TRBV3-1 (or the pseudogene TRBV3-2) to TRBJ2-5; D gene unclear. The germline V gene has CDR1 LGHDT and CDR2 YNNKEL (reference sequence). This CDR3 has 13 amino acids. V lost 4 bases, J lost 2 bases, and 8 bases lay in between. This CDR3 is CASSPSGQETQYF. The CDR3 DNA reads as TGTGCCAGCAGCCCATCCGGGCAAGAGACCCAGTACTTC.

V is TRBV15 and J is TRBJ1-5, with 7 bases identical to TRBD1. J lost 7 bases, V lost 1 base, and 7 bases had no gene match. The germline V gene has CDR1 LNHNV and CDR2 YYDKDF (reference sequence). This CDR3 comprises 15 residues. The CDR3: CATSRAGGFEQPQHF. The CDR3 coding sequence is TGTGCCACCAGCAGAGCAGGGGGGTTCGAACAGCCCCAGCATTTT.

The gene calls are TRBV4-2 and TRBJ1-5; D gene unclear. V was cut by 0 bases and J by 0 bases, with 9 bases left in between. Germline V CDR1 and CDR2: LGHNA, YNFKEQ. The CDR3 length is 16 residues. The CDR3 nucleotides read TGTGCCAGCAGCCAAGAAGAAGGATATAGCAATCAGCCCCAGCATTTT. Protein: CASSQEEGYSNQPQHF.

This clone was seen only once. The CDR3 here is CATKLGLTNEKLFF. In DNA form, the CDR3 reads TGTGCCACCAAGTTAGGACTGACGAATGAAAAACTGTTTTTT. J is TRBJ1-4 and V is TRBV10-3, with D uncertain. CDR3 length: 14 residues. V was pared by 10 bases and J by 5 bases, with 17 bases between. Looked up from germline, CDR1 is ENHRY and CDR2 is SYGVKD.

The gene calls are TRBV5-1 and TRBJ1-2; D is perhaps TRBD1 (5 bases). The CDR3 length is 16 residues. Germline V gene data show CDR1 as SGHRS and CDR2 as YFSETQ. V lost 4 bases, J lost 6 bases, and 22 bases lay in between. The CDR3 DNA is TGCGCCAGCAGCCCTGACGTCCAGGGCCCAATTCATGGCTACACCTTC. It specifies CASSPDVQGPIHGYTF. The full variable domain, with the rest looked up from reference TRBV5-1 and TRBJ1-2, is KAGVTQTPRYLIKTRGQQVTLSCSPISGHRSVSWYQQTPGQGLQFLFEYFSETQRNKGNFPGRFSGRQFSNSRSEMNVSTLELGDSALYLCASSPDVQGPIHGYTFGSGTRLTVV.

The rearrangement uses TRBV7-2 and TRBJ2-5, with 11 nucleotides matching TRBD2. Looked up from germline, CDR1 is SGHTA and CDR2 is FQGNSA. The CDR3 covers 15 residues. Trimming at V came to 5 bases and at J to 5 bases, leaving 7 bases not matched to a gene. The DNA of the CDR3 is TGTGCCAGCAGCCCCACCGGGACTAGCGGTGAGACCCAGTACTTC. Translation gives CASSPTGTSGETQYF.

The chain has TRBV3-1 (or the pseudogene TRBV3-2) and TRBJ2-7, with 14 bases fitting TRBD2. The length of the CDR3 is 14 residues. In germline, CDR1 is LGHDT, CDR2 YNNKEL (reference sequence). V dropped 4 bases and J dropped 4; count of bases not matched to a gene: 0. In nucleotides, the CDR3 is TGTGCCAGCAGCCGGACTAGCGGGGGGTACGAGCAGTACTTC. This translates into CASSRTSGGYEQYF.

The chain employs TRBV9 and TRBJ1-5, with 7 bases aligning to TRBD1. V lost 3 bases and J lost 7; bases outside the gene matches: 10. The CDR3 is 15 amino acids. The germline gives CDR1 SGDLS, CDR2 YYNGEE. CDR3 DNA sequence: TGTGCCAGCAGCGAGGGGATGACAGGGCGGCAGCCCCAGCATTTT. It yields the protein CASSEGMTGRQPQHF.

The J gene is TRBJ1-2, the V gene TRBV9, with a tentative D call TRBD1 (5 bases). The CDR3 totals 16 residues. V was shortened by 0 bases and J by 6 bases, with 18 bases between the two germline ends. Per the germline V gene, CDR1 is SGDLS and CDR2 is YYNGEE. CDR3 nucleotide sequence: TGTGCCAGCAGCGTAGGATTGGGGGAGGGGCAGGATGGCTACACCTTC. Translated, it gives CASSVGLGEGQDGYTF.

The chain links TRBV4-1 to TRBJ1-4, with D hard to call. V lost 2 bases and J 5 bases, leaving 12 bases between the germline ends. The CDR3 has 15 residues. The germline CDR1 and CDR2 sequences are MGHRA and YSYEKL. CDR3 loop: CASSQRSWENEKLFF. Written as DNA, the CDR3 is TGCGCCAGCAGCCAAAGAAGTTGGGAGAATGAAAAACTGTTTTTT.

The rearrangement uses TRBV18 and TRBJ1-3; D gene ambiguous. The germline V gene encodes CDR1 KGHSH and CDR2 LQKENI. The CDR3 consists of 16 residues. Trimming removed 5 bases at V and 2 bases at J, with 16 bases between. CDR3: CASSSTFIGPGNTIYF. The CDR3 region has the DNA TGTGCCAGCTCATCGACTTTTATCGGGCCTGGAAACACCATATATTTT.

The chain employs TRBV6-5 and TRBJ2-3; 7 positions match TRBD2. Germline CDR1 reads MNHEY; CDR2 reads SVGAGI. This CDR3 contains 15 residues. V trimming: 8 bases; J trimming: 1 base; junction bases outside the gene matches: 9. CDR3 DNA: TGTGCCAGCGCACCCGAGCGGGGAGGCACAGATACGCAGTATTTT. It yields the protein CASAPERGGTDTQYF.

The chain carries TRBV19 and TRBJ1-5; D gene uncertain. The CDR3 consists of 12 residues. V was cut by 4 bases and J by 5 bases, with 6 bases left in between. Germline loops: CDR1 LNHDA, CDR2 SQIVND (reference sequence). This CDR3 is CASSRDYQPQHF. CDR3 in DNA: TGTGCCAGTAGTAGGGATTATCAGCCCCAGCATTTT.

This sequence joins TRBV7-8 and TRBJ2-5; tentative D call: TRBD1 (5 bases). This CDR3 region has 14 residues. V was shortened by 6 bases and J by 7 bases, with 18 bases between the two germline ends. Germline-derived CDR1 and CDR2 are SGHVS and FQNEAQ. CDR3 sequence: CASSIDSSLWTQYF. The CDR3 DNA is TGTGCCAGCAGTATTGACAGCTCCCTCTGGACCCAGTACTTC. Complete variable domain (other parts from reference TRBV7-8 and TRBJ2-5): GAGVSQSPRYKVAKRGQDVALRCDPISGHVSLFWYQQALGQGPEFLTYFQNEAQLDKSGLPSDRFFAERPEGSVSTLKIQRTQQEDSAVYLCASSIDSSLWTQYFGPGTRLLVL.

The chain has TRBV9 and TRBJ2-3; the D is unclear. Trimming shortened V by 9 bases and J by 6 bases, and 5 bases separated the two germline ends. The CDR3 length is 9 residues. Germline V lookup: CDR1 SGDLS, CDR2 YYNGEE. The CDR3 coding sequence is TGTGCCACGGTGGATACGCAGTATTTT. This encodes CATVDTQYF.

This chain links TRBV7-9 with TRBJ1-1, with 7 positions matching TRBD1. The germline V gene encodes CDR1 SEHNR and CDR2 FQNEAQ (reference sequence). V shed 5 bases and J 1 base; nucleotides not matched to a gene: 10. This CDR3 has 16 residues. This chain's CDR3 is CASSRPETGRNTEAFF. CDR3 DNA sequence: TGTGCCAGCAGCCGGCCGGAGACAGGGAGGAACACTGAAGCTTTCTTT.

The chain combines TRBV10-2 with TRBJ2-6; 9 bases align to TRBD1. J was trimmed by 1 base and V by 6 bases; bases with no gene match: 22. The CDR3 is 22 amino acids. Germline CDR1 is WSHSY and CDR2 is SAAADI. The CDR3 is CASRAGTGKGSISESGANVLTF. CDR3 DNA: TGCGCCAGCAGGGCCGGGACAGGGAAGGGCTCAATAAGCGAGTCTGGGGCCAACGTCCTGACTTTC.

This chain connects TRBV5-6 to TRBJ1-2; 9 positions agree with TRBD1. This CDR3 is 14 amino acids long. J was trimmed by 3 bases and V by 4 bases; bases with no gene match: 4. Germline V lookup: CDR1 SGHDT, CDR2 YYEEEE. The CDR3 bases are TGTGCCAGCAGCGGGACAGGGTTGGACTATGGCTACACCTTC. Translated, it gives CASSGTGLDYGYTF.

The V call is TRBV6-5, the J call TRBJ2-7, with 9 bases identical to TRBD1. CDR1 is MNHEY and CDR2 is SVGAGI in the germline V gene. The CDR3 loop spans 15 amino acids. V lost 5 bases to trimming and J lost 2 bases; unmatched junction nucleotides: 7. DNA for the CDR3: TGTGCCAGCAGTCTTTTGACAGGGGGGACCTACGAGCAGTACTTC. This encodes CASSLLTGGTYEQYF.

The rearrangement joins TRBV18 to TRBJ1-1; 7 bases are a match to TRBD1. This CDR3 contains 16 residues. Germline lookup yields CDR1 KGHSH and CDR2 LQKENI. The J segment lost 0 bases and the V segment lost 3 bases, leaving 7 bases of the junction unmatched. CDR3 sequence reads: CASSPQAGQVNTEAFF. In nucleotides, the CDR3 is TGTGCCAGCTCACCTCAAGCCGGACAGGTGAACACTGAAGCTTTCTTT. The whole variable domain, remainder taken from reference TRBV18 and TRBJ1-1, is NAGVMQNPRHLVRRRGQEARLRCSPMKGHSHVYWYRQLPEEGLKFMVYLQKENIIDESGMPKERFSAEFPKEGPSILRIQQVVRGDSAAYFCASSPQAGQVNTEAFFGQGTRLTVV.

J is TRBJ2-3 and V is TRBV24-1; the match to TRBD2 covers 7 bases. The CDR3 consists of 15 residues. CDR1 and CDR2 (germline): KGHDR, SFDVKD. Trimming took 4 bases from V and 2 from J; bases not matched to a gene: 5. CDR3 coding DNA: TGTGCCACCAGTGACGCAGGACTAGTCACAGATACGCAGTATTTT. This translates into CATSDAGLVTDTQYF.

The gene calls are TRBV4-1 and TRBJ1-5; 7 bases agree with TRBD1. Germline CDR1 and CDR2: MGHRA and YSYEKL. Trimming took 1 base from V and 6 from J; bases not matched to a gene: 3. CDR3 length: 14 amino acids. This CDR3 reads CASSQAGGIQPQHF. The DNA for the CDR3 is TGCGCCAGCAGCCAAGCAGGGGGTATTCAGCCCCAGCATTTT.

The chain has TRBV18 and TRBJ2-1; 9 positions match TRBD2. The CDR3 covers 15 residues. J was trimmed by 6 bases and V by 6 bases; bases with no gene match: 9. Germline assignment: CDR1 KGHSH and CDR2 LQKENI. This CDR3 is CASSLTSGVLNEQFF. The CDR3 DNA follows: TGTGCCAGCTCGCTGACTAGCGGAGTACTCAATGAGCAGTTCTTC.

The J gene is TRBJ1-2, the V gene TRBV18, with 7 nucleotides matching TRBD1. The CDR3 spans 15 residues. V dropped 3 bases and J dropped 2; count of bases not matched to a gene: 6. CDR1 is KGHSH, CDR2 LQKENI, per germline. The CDR3 reads CASSPDRDGNYGYTF. The DNA for the CDR3 is TGTGCCAGCTCACCTGACAGGGACGGGAACTATGGCTACACCTTC.